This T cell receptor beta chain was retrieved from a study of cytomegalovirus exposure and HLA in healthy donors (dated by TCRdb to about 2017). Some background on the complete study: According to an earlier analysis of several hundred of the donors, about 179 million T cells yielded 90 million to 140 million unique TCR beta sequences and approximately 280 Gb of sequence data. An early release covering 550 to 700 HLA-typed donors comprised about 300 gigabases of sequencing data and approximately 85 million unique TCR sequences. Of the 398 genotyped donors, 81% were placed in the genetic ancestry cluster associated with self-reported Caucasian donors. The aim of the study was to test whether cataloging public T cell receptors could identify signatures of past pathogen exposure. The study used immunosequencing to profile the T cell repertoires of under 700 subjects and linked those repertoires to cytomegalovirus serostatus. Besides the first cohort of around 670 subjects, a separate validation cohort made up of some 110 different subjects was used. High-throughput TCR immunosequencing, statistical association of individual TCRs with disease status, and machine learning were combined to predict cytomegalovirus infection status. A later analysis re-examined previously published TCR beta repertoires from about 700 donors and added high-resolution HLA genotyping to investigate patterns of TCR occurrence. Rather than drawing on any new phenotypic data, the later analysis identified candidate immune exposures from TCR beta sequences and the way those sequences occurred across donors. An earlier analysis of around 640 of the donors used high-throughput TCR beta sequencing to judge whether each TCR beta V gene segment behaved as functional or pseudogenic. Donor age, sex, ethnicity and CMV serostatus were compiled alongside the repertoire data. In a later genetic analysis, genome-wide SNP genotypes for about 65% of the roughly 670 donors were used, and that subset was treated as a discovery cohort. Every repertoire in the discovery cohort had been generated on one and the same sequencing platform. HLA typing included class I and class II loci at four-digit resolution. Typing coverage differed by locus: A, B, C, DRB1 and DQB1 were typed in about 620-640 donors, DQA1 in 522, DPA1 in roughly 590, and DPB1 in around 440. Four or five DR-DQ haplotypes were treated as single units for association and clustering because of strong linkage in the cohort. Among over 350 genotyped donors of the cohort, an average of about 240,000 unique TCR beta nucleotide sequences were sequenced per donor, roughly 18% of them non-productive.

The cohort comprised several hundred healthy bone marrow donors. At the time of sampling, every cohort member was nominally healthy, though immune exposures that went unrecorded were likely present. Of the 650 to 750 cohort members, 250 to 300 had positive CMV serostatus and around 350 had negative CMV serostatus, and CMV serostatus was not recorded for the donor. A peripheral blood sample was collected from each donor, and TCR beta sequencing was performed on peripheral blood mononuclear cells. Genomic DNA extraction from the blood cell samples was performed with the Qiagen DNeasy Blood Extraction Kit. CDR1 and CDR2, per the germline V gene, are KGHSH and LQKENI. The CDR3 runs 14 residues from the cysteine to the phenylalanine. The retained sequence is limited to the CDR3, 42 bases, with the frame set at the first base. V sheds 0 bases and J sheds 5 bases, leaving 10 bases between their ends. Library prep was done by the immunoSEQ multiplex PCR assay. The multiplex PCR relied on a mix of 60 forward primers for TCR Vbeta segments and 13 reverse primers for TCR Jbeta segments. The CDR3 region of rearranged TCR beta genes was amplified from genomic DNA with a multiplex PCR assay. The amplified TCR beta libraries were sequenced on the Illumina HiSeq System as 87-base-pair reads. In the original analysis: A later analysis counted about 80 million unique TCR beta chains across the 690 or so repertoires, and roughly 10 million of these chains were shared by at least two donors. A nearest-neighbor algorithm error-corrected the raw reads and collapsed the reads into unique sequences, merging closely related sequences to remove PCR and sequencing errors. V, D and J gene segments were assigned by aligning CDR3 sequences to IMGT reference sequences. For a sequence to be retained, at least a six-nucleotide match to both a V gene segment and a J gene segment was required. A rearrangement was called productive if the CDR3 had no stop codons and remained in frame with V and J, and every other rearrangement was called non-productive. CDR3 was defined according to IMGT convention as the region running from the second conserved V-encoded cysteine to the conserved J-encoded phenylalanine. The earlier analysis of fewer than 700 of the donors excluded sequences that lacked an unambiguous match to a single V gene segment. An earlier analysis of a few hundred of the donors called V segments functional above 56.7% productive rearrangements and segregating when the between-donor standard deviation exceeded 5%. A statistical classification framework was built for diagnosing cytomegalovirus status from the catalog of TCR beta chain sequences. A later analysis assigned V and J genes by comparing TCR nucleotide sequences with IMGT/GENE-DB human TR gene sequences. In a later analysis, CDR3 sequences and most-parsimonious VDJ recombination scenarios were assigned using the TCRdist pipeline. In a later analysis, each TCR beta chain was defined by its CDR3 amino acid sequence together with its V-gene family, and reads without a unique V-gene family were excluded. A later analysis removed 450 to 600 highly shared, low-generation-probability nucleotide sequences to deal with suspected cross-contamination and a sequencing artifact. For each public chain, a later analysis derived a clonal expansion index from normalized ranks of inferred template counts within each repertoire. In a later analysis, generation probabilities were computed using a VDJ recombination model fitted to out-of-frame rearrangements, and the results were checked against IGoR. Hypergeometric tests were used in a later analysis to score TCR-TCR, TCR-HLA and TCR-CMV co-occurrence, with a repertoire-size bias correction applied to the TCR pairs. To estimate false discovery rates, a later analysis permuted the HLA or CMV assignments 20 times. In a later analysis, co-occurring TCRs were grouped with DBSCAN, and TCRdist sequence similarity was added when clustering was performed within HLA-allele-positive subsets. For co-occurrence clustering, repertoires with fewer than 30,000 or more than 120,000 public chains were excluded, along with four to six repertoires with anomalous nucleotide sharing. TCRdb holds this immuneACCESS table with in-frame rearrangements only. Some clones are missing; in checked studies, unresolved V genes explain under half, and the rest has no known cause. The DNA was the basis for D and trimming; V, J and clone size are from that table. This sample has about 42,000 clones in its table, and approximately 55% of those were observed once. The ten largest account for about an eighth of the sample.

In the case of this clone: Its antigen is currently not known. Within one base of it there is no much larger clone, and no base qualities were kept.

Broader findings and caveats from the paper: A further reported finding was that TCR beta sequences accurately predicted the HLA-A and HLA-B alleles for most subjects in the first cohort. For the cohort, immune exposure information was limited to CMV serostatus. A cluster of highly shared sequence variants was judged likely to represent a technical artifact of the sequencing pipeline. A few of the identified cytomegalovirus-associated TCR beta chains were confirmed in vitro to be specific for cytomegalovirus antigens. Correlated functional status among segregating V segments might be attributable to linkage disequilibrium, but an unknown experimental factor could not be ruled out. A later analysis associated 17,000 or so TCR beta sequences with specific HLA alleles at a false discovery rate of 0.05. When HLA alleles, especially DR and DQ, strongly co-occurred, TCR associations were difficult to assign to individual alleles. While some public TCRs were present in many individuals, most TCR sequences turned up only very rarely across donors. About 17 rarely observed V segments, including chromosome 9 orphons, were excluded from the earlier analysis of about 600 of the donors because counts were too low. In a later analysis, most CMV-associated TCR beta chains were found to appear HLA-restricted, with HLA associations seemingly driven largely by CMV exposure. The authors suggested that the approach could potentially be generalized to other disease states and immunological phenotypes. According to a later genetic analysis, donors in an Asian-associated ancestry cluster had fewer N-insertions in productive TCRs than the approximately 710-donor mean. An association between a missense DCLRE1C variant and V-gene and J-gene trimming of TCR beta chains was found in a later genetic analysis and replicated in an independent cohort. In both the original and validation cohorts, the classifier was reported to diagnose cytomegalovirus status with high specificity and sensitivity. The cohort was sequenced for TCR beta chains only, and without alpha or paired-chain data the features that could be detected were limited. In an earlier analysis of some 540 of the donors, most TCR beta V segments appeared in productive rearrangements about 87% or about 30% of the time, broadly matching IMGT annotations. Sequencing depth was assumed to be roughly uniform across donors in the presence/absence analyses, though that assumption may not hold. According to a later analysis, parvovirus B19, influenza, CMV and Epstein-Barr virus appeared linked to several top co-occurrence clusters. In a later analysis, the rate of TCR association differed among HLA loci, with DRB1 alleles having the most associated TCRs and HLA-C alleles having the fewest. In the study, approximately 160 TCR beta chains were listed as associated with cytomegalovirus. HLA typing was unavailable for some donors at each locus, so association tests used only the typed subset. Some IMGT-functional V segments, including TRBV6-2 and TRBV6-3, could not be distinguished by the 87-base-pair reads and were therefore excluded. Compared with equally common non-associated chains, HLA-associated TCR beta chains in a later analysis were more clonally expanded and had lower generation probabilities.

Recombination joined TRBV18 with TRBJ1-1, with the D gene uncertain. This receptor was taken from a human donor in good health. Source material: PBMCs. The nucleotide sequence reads TGTGCCAGCTCACCACCTTCGATCGGTACTGAAGCTTTCTTT. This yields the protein CASSPPSIGTEAFF.